Below are 23 T cell receptor beta chains sequenced from a single sample in a study of T cell repertoires in cytomegalovirus infection. TCRdb passed the reads through MiXCR, listing each CDR3 protein once. The data contain some 600,000 distinct CDR3 sequences, roughly 26% of them singletons. The sequenced sample consisted of CD8+ T cells from PBMCs. These receptors were obtained from a human donor in good health (CMV status not recorded). Some clones in this sample may be carry-over from other donors' samples.

This clonotype appeared many times. The V gene is TRBV28, the J gene TRBJ2-7; the D gene is possibly TRBD1 (6 bases). Germline V lookup: CDR1 MDHEN, CDR2 SYDVKM. V was shortened by 5 bases and J by 6 bases, with 11 bases between the two germline ends. CDR3 length equals 12 residues. CDR3 nucleotide sequence: TGTGCCAGCAGTCCCACAGGGCGCGAGCAGTACGTC. Amino acid sequence: CASSPTGREQYV.

This rearrangement joins TRBV10-3 to TRBJ1-6; D remains ambiguous. CDR3 length equals 14 residues. V was clipped by 10 bases and J by 8 bases, with 18 bases between them. Germline V gene data show CDR1 as ENHRY and CDR2 as SYGVKD. This CDR3 reads CATLGSKEHSPLHF. For the CDR3, the DNA is TGTGCCACCCTGGGGTCTAAGGAGCATTCACCCCTCCACTTT.

Many counts were recorded for this clonotype. This chain joins TRBV12-3 or TRBV12-4 and TRBJ2-7, with TRBD2 matching over 8 bases. CDR3 size: 14 residues. V lost 6 bases to trimming and J lost 0 bases; unmatched junction nucleotides: 4. The CDR3 DNA follows: TGTGCCAGCAGAGGAGCGGGGGCCTCCTACGAGCAGTACTTC. It is translated as CASRGAGASYEQYF.

This clonotype was detected only a few times. This rearrangement joins TRBV6-5 to TRBJ1-2, with D perhaps TRBD1 (5 bases). There are 13 residues in the CDR3. The V gene lost 2 bases and the J gene lost 10 bases, with 14 bases spanning the gap. Germline assignment: CDR1 MNHEY and CDR2 SVGAGI. The CDR3 reads CASSYGTQGTYTF. The CDR3 nucleotides are TGTGCCAGCAGTTACGGGACGCAAGGGACCTACACCTTC.

This clonotype was seen ten or more times. The chain combines TRBV19 with TRBJ2-6; D call uncertain. The CDR3 runs 15 residues. CDR1 LNHDA and CDR2 SQIVND come from the germline V gene (reference sequence). Trimming removed 4 bases from V and 0 bases from J, with 7 bases in between. Written as DNA, the CDR3 is TGTGCCAGTAGTAGCCGAGGCTCTGGGGCCAACGTCCTGACTTTC. Its protein is CASSSRGSGANVLTF.

The table lists this clonotype with many counts. This chain uses TRBV7-8 with TRBJ2-1; 7 nucleotides agree with TRBD2. The CDR3 covers 15 residues. V shed 5 bases, J shed 1 base, and the junction held 5 bases outside the gene matches. The germline gives CDR1 SGHVS, CDR2 FQNEAQ. DNA of the CDR3: TGTGCCAGCAGCCCTCGGGGACTATCCTACAATGAGCAGTTCTTC. Amino acids: CASSPRGLSYNEQFF.

This clonotype was counted a few times. The genes are TRBV20-1 and TRBJ2-1; 10 bases are shared with TRBD2. This CDR3 comprises 15 residues. CDR1 and CDR2 (germline): DFQATT, SNEGSKA (reference sequence). The trim removed 0 bases at V and 8 bases at J, leaving 7 bases unmatched. CDR3 DNA sequence: TGCAGTGCTAGAGATAGCGGGGGGCGTCTGGATGAGCAGTTCTTC. Protein product: CSARDSGGRLDEQFF.

This clonotype was counted only a few times. V gene TRBV12-5 combines with J gene TRBJ1-2; D remains ambiguous. From germline, CDR1 is LGHNT and CDR2 FRNRAP. This CDR3 comprises 13 residues. The ends were cut back, 11 bases at V and 0 bases at J, with 13 bases in the middle. This chain's CDR3 is CAYRGNSNYGYTF. As DNA, the CDR3 is TGTGCTTACCGAGGGAATTCTAACTATGGCTACACCTTC.

This clonotype was detected many times. The chain joins TRBV4-3 to TRBJ1-2; D is undetermined. The V end was cut by 0 bases, the J end by 0 bases, with 11 bases between. The CDR3 spans 16 residues. Germline CDR1 and CDR2: LGHNA and YSLEER. CDR3: CASSQDLGATNYGYTF. DNA of the CDR3: TGCGCCAGCAGCCAAGATCTTGGTGCCACTAACTATGGCTACACCTTC.

This clonotype was detected a few times. V and J are TRBV10-3 and TRBJ1-1; D perhaps matches TRBD1 (5 bases). In germline, CDR1 is ENHRY, CDR2 SYGVKD. The CDR3 spans 18 residues. V was clipped by 3 bases and J by 0 bases, with 20 bases between them. CDR3 in amino acids: CAISEEPPGQILNTEAFF. Written as DNA, the CDR3 is TGTGCCATCAGTGAAGAACCACCGGGGCAAATCTTGAACACTGAAGCTTTCTTT.

This clonotype was seen a few times. The rearrangement joins TRBV6-2 or TRBV6-3 to TRBJ2-5; TRBD1 aligns across 8 bases. V trimming: 4 bases; J trimming: 5 bases; junction bases outside the gene matches: 6. Per germline, CDR1 MNHEY and CDR2 SVGEGT. The CDR3 is made up of 14 amino acids. The CDR3 coding sequence is TGTGCCAGCAGTTCCGGACAGGGCTGGGAGACCCAGTACTTC. Its translation: CASSSGQGWETQYF.

This clonotype came up a few times. The rearrangement links TRBV2 to TRBJ1-1; possible D gene TRBD1, 6 bases. The CDR3 loop spans 15 amino acids. The V end was cut by 6 bases, the J end by 6 bases, with 20 bases between. Germline lookup yields CDR1 SNHLY and CDR2 FYNNEI. The CDR3: CASRYAGQRGAEAFF. CDR3 DNA sequence: TGTGCCAGCAGGTATGCGGGACAACGAGGCGCTGAAGCTTTCTTT.

V is TRBV2 and J is TRBJ2-1; possibly TRBD1 or TRBD2 for D (5 bases each). CDR3 length: 16 amino acids. V lost 1 base and J 3 bases, leaving 13 bases between the germline ends. Germline V gene sequence: CDR1 SNHLY, CDR2 FYNNEI. The CDR3 protein is CASSEVGGGDYNEQFF. The CDR3 coding sequence is TGTGCCAGCAGTGAAGTAGGTGGGGGAGACTACAATGAGCAGTTCTTC. Looking up the rest from reference TRBV2 and TRBJ2-1 gives the full variable domain: EPEVTQTPSHQVTQMGQEVILRCVPISNHLYFYWYRQILGQKVEFLVSFYNNEISEKSEIFDDQFSVERPDGSNFTLKIRSTKLEDSAMYFCASSEVGGGDYNEQFFGPGTRLTVL.

This clonotype was seen more than once but under ten times. The chain employs TRBV25-1 and TRBJ1-5; D not certain. The length of the CDR3 is 14 residues. Germline V gene sequence: CDR1 MGHDK, CDR2 SYGVNS. V was shortened by 0 bases and J by 4 bases, with 7 bases between the two germline ends. This CDR3 reads CASSEYEENQPQHF. The CDR3 DNA is TGTGCCAGCAGTGAATATGAGGAAAATCAGCCCCAGCATTTT.

The chain couples TRBV28 to TRBJ1-1; D perhaps matches TRBD1 (6 bases). There are 15 residues in the CDR3. V was clipped by 7 bases and J by 0 bases, with 15 bases between them. Germline V gene sequence: CDR1 MDHEN, CDR2 SYDVKM. This CDR3 reads CASINAGGMNTEAFF. The DNA of the CDR3 is TGTGCCAGCATCAACGCGGGGGGCATGAACACTGAAGCTTTCTTT.

V and J are TRBV20-1 and TRBJ1-1; D is uncertain. Trimming took off 8 bases at V and 5 bases at J, with 9 bases between the two ends. The CDR3 length is 10 residues. Per germline, CDR1 DFQATT and CDR2 SNEGSKA (reference sequence). CDR3 in DNA: TGCAGTCCGGGAGGGACTGAAGCTTTCTTT. It specifies CSPGGTEAFF.

This chain links TRBV29-1 with TRBJ2-1, with D possibly being TRBD1 (6 bases). The CDR3 is 14 amino acids. With 8 bases removed from V and 6 bases from J, the gap between germline ends came to 20 bases. Germline-derived CDR1 and CDR2 are SQVTM and ANQGSEA. This CDR3 reads CSTWDTVVGNEQFF. The CDR3 DNA follows: TGCAGCACCTGGGACACCGTTGTCGGCAATGAGCAGTTCTTC.

V usage is TRBV14 and J usage is TRBJ2-7; the match to TRBD1 covers 10 bases. Germline V gene sequence: CDR1 SGHDN, CDR2 FVKESK. This CDR3 has 14 residues. Germline trimming cut 6 bases from V and 4 bases from J; bases unmatched to any gene: 6. This CDR3 reads CASRKTGGEYEQYF. The CDR3 DNA reads as TGTGCCAGCAGGAAGACAGGGGGCGAGTACGAGCAGTACTTC.

The chain carries TRBV29-1 and TRBJ1-2; D is perhaps TRBD1 (5 bases). The CDR3 length is 14 residues. Trimming cost V 4 bases and J 1 base, with 13 bases left between them. Germline V gene sequence: CDR1 SQVTM, CDR2 ANQGSEA. CDR3: CSVVRVQVNYGYTF. The CDR3 DNA reads TGCAGCGTTGTGAGGGTACAGGTTAACTATGGCTACACCTTC.

At least ten counts were recorded for this clonotype. The rearrangement links TRBV10-3 to TRBJ1-2; possibly TRBD1 for D (5 bases). V was trimmed by 0 bases and J by 0 bases, leaving 5 bases between them. The CDR3 totals 14 residues. Germline values: CDR1 ENHRY, CDR2 SYGVKD. The CDR3 protein is CAISESTANYGYTF. CDR3 nucleotide sequence: TGTGCCATCAGTGAGTCGACAGCTAACTATGGCTACACCTTC.

At least ten counts were recorded for this clonotype. The J gene is TRBJ1-2, the V gene TRBV7-9; D is undetermined. Trimming removed 1 base at V and 2 bases at J, with 5 bases between. The CDR3 is 13 amino acids. Germline loops: CDR1 SEHNR, CDR2 FQNEAQ (reference sequence). As DNA, the CDR3 is TGTGCCAGCAGCTTAGAGGAGAACTATGGCTACACCTTC. This translates into CASSLEENYGYTF.

This clonotype was detected only a few times. The V gene is TRBV27, the J gene TRBJ2-7; D is tentatively TRBD1 or TRBD2 (5 bases each). The CDR3 consists of 15 residues. With 0 bases removed from V and 5 bases from J, the gap between germline ends came to 14 bases. Germline CDR1 MNHEY, CDR2 SMNVEV (reference sequence). The CDR3 reads CASSLSAYGTHEQYV. Written as DNA, the CDR3 is TGTGCCAGCAGTTTATCGGCCTATGGGACCCACGAGCAGTACGTC.

This clonotype was picked up a small number of times. The rearrangement links TRBV10-3 to TRBJ1-4, with 9 bases that match TRBD1. V lost 7 bases and J lost 8; bases outside the gene matches: 5. CDR3 length equals 13 residues. Germline values: CDR1 ENHRY, CDR2 SYGVKD. CDR3: CAITSDRGEKLFF. The CDR3, as DNA: TGTGCCATCACCTCGGACAGGGGAGAAAAACTGTTTTTT.